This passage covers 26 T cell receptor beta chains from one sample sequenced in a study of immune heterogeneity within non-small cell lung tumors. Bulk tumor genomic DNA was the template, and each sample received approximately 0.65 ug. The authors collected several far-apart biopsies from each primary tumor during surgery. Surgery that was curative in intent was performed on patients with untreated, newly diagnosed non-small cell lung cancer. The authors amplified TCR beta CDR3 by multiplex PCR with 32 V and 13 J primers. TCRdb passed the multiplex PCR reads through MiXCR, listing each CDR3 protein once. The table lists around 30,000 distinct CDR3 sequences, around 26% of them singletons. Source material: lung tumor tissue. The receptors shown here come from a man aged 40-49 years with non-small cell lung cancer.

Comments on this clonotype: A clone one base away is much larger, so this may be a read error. In DNA form, the CDR3 reads TGTGCCAGCAGCCAAGGACAGGGCTATGGCAACACCTTC. Amino acid sequence: CASSQGQGYGNTF. J is TRBJ1-2 and V is TRBV12-3 or TRBV12-4; TRBD1 aligns across 8 bases. CDR3 length: 13 residues.

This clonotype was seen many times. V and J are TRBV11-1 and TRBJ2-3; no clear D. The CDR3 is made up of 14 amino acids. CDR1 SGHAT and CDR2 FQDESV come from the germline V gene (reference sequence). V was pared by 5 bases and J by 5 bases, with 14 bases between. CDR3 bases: TGTGCCAGCAGCCGAGGACCCTCAAGAGATACGCAGTATTTT. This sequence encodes CASSRGPSRDTQYF.

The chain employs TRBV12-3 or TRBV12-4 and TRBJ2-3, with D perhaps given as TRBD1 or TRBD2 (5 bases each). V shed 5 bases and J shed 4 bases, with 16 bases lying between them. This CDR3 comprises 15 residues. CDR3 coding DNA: TGTGCCAGCAGTACGGTAGAGGGGACCGCAGATACGCAGTATTTT. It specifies CASSTVEGTADTQYF.

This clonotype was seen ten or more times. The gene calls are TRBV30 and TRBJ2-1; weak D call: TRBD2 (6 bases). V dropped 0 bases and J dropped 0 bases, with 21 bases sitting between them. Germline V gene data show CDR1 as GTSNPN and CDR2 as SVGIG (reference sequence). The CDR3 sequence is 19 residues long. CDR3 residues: CAWSVSGRSHSSSYNEQFF. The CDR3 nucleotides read TGTGCCTGGAGTGTAAGTGGGAGGTCCCACTCCTCCTCCTACAATGAGCAGTTCTTC.

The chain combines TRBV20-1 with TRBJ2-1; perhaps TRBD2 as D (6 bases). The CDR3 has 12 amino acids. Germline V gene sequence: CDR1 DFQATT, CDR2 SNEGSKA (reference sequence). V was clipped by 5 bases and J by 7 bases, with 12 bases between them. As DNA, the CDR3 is TGCAGTGCTCCTCGGGGGTTAAATGAGCAGTTCTTC. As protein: CSAPRGLNEQFF.

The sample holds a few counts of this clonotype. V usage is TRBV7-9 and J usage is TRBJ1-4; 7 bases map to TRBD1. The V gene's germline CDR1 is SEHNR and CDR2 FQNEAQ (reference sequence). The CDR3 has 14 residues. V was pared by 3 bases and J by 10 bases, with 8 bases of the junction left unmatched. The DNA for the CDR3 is TGTGCCAGCAGCTTTGACAGGGAAATTGGAAAACTGTTTTTT. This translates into CASSFDREIGKLFF.

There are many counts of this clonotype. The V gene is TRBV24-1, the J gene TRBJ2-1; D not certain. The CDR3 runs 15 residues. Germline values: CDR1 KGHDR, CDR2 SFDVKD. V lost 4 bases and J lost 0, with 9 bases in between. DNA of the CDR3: TGTGCCACCAGTGACCGGATCAGCTCCTACAATGAGCAGTTCTTC. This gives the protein CATSDRISSYNEQFF.

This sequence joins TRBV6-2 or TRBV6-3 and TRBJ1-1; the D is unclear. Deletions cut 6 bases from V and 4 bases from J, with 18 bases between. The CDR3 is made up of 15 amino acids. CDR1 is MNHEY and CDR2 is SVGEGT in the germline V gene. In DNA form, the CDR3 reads TGTGCCAGCAGCTTCAGCTCCAGTGGCCCCACTGAAGCTTTCTTT. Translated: CASSFSSSGPTEAFF.

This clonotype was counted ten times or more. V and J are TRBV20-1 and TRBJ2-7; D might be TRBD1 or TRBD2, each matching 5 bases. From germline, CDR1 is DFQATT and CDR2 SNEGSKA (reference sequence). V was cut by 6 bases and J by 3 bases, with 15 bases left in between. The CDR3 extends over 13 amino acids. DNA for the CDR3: TGCAGTGCCACACCTTGGGGGAGCTACGAGCAGTACTTC. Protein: CSATPWGSYEQYF.

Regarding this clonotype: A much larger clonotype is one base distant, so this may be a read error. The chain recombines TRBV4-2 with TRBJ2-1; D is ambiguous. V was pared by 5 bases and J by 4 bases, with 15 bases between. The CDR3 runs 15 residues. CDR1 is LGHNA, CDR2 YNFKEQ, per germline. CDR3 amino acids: CASSALHINYNEQFF. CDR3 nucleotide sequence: TGTGCCAGCAGCGCCCTACACATCAATTACAATGAGCAGTTCTTC.

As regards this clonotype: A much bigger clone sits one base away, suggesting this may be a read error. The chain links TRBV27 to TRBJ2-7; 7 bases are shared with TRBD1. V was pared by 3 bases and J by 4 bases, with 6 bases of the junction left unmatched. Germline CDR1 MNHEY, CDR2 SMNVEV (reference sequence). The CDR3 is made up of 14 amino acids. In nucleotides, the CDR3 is TGTGCCAGCAGTTTGGGACAGTGTCTGTACGAGCAGTACTTC. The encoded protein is CASSLGQCLYEQYF.

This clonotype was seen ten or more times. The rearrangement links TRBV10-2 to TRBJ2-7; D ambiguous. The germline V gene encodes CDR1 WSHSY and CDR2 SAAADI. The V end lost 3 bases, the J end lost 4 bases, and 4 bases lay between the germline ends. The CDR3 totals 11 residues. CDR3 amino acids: CASSDGYEQYF. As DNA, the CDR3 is TGCGCCAGCAGTGACGGGTACGAGCAGTACTTC.

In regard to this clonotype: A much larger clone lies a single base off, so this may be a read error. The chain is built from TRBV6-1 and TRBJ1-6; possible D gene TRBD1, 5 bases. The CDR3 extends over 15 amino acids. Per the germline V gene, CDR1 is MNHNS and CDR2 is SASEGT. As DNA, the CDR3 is TGTGCCAGCAGCCCCGGGGGGGGGTTTAATTCACCCCTCAACTTT. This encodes CASSPGGGFNSPLNF.

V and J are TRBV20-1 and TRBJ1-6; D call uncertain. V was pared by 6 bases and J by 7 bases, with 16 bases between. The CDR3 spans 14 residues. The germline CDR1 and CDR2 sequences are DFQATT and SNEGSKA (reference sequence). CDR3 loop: CSASHRGGNSPLHF. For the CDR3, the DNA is TGCAGTGCCTCTCACAGAGGCGGCAATTCACCCCTCCACTTT.

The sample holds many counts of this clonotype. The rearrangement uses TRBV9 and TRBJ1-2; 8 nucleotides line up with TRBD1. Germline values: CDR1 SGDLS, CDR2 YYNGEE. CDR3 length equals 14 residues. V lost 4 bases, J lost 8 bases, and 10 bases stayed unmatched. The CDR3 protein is CASSRGQGLRGYTF. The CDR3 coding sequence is TGTGCCAGCAGCCGTGGACAGGGTTTAAGGGGCTACACCTTC. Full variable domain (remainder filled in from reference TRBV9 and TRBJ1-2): DSGVTQTPKHLITATGQRVTLRCSPRSGDLSVYWYQQSLDQGLQFLIQYYNGEERAKGNILERFSAQQFPDLHSELNLSSLELGDSALYFCASSRGQGLRGYTFGSGTRLTVV.

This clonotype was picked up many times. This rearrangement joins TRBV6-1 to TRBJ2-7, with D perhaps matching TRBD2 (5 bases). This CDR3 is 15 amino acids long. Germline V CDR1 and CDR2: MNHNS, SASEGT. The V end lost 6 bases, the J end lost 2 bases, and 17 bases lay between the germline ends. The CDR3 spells CASRLYPGGTYEQYF. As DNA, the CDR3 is TGTGCCAGCAGGTTATACCCCGGAGGAACCTACGAGCAGTACTTC.

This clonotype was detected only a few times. The CDR3 sequence is CASSDNRGSGYTF. In DNA, the CDR3 is TGTGCCAGCAGCGACAACAGGGGGTCTGGCTACACCTTC. The genes are TRBV11-3 and TRBJ1-2; TRBD1 agrees at 8 bases. V lost 5 bases to trimming and J lost 7 bases; unmatched junction nucleotides: 6. The CDR3 spans 13 residues. CDR1 is SGHNT and CDR2 is YENEEA in the germline V gene. The whole variable domain, remainder taken from reference TRBV11-3 and TRBJ1-2, is EAGVVQSPRYKIIEKKQPVAFWCNPISGHNTLYWYLQNLGQGPELLIRYENEEAVDDSQLPKDRFSAERLKGVDSTLKIQPAELGDSAVYLCASSDNRGSGYTFGSGTRLTVV.

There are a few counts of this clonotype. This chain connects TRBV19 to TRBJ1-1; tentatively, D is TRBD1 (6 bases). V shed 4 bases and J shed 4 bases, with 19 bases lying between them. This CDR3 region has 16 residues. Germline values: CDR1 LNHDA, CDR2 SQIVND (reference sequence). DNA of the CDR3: TGTGCCAGTAGTAACCCCCCCGGCTGGGGGGCCACTGAAGCTTTCTTT. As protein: CASSNPPGWGATEAFF.

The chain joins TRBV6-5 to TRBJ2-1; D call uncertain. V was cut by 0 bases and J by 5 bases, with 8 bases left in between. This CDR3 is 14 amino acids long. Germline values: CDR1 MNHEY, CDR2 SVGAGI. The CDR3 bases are TGTGCCAGCAGTTACTCTAGTGGGAACAATGAGCAGTTCTTC. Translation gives CASSYSSGNNEQFF.

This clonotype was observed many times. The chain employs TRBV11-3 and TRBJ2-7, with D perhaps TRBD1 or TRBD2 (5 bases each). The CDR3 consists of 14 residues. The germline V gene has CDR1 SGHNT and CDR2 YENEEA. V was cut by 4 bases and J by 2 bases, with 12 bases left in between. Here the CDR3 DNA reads TGTGCCAGCAGCTCGTTCGGGGCCCCCTACGAGCAGTACTTC. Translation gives CASSSFGAPYEQYF. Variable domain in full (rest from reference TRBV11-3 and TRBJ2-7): EAGVVQSPRYKIIEKKQPVAFWCNPISGHNTLYWYLQNLGQGPELLIRYENEEAVDDSQLPKDRFSAERLKGVDSTLKIQPAELGDSAVYLCASSSFGAPYEQYFGPGTRLTVT.

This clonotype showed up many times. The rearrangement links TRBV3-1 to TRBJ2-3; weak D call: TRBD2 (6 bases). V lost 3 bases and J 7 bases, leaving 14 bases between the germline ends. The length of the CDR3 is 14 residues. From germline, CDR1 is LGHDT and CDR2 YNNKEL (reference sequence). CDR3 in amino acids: CASSHRAEGNTQYF. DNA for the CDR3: TGTGCCAGCAGCCACAGAGCGGAGGGGAATACGCAGTATTTT.

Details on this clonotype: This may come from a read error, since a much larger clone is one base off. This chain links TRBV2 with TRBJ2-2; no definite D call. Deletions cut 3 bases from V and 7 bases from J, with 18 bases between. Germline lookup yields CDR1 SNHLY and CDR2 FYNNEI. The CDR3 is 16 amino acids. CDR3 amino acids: CASSEEIGKNGGELFF. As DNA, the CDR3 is TGTGCCAGCAGTGAGGAAATCGGTAAAAATGGCGGGGAGCTGTTTTTT.

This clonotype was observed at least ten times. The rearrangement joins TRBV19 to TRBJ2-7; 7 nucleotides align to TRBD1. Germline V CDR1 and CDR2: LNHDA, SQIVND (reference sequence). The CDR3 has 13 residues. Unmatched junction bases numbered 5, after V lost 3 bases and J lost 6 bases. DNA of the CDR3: TGTGCCAGTAGTATTACCCACAGGGGCGAGCAGTACTTC. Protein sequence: CASSITHRGEQYF.

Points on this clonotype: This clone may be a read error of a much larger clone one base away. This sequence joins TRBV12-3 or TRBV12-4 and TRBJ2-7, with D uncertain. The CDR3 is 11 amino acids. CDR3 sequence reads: CASAEAYEQHF. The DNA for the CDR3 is TGTGCCAGCGCCGAGGCCTACGAGCAGCACTTC.

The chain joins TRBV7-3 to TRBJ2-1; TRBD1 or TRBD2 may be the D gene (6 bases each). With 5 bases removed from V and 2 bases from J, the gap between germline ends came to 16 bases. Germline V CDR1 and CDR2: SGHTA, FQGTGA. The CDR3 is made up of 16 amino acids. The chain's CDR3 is CASSAQEGTTYNEQFF. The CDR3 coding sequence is TGTGCCAGCAGCGCCCAGGAGGGGACAACCTACAATGAGCAGTTCTTC.

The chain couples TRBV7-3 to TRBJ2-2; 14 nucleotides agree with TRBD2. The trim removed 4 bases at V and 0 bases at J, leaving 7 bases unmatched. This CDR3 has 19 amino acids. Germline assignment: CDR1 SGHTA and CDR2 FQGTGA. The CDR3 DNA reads TGTGCCAGCAGCTCTGTGACTAGCGGGGGGGTACCGAACACCGGGGAGCTGTTTTTT. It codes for CASSSVTSGGVPNTGELFF.